These T cell receptor beta chains were read from a single sample in a study of T cell responses to AZD1222 COVID-19 vaccine. The data were produced by immunoSEQ multiplex PCR, yet TCRdb's version contains in-frame clones alone and is incomplete. The profile shows 95,000 to 150,000 clones, around 84% of them singletons. This material consisted of peripheral blood, taken 28 days after the second AZD1222 dose. The receptor source for this set is an adult who received the AZD1222 COVID-19 vaccine. CDR3s include the opening cysteine and the closing phenylalanine or tryptophan. The order of the fields is V gene, clone size, D gene, J gene, CDR3 protein, CDR3 DNA. The D gene is left open where the match is weak. Size values are once, few and many counts, or a class for expanded clones, and some rows have none.

V: TRBV6-5; size: -; D: -; J: TRBJ1-6; CDR3: CASSYSHSLGNSPLHF; DNA: TGTGCCAGCAGTTACTCGCACAGCCTCGGCAATTCACCCCTCCACTTT
V: TRBV15; size: -; D: TRBD1; J: TRBJ2-7; CDR3: CATSSVRDRGRWEQYF; DNA: TGTGCCACCAGCAGTGTTCGGGACAGGGGGCGCTGGGAGCAGTACTTC
V: TRBV9; size: few; D: TRBD1; J: TRBJ1-2; CDR3: CASSDPGQGDPYGYTF; DNA: TGTGCCAGCAGCGACCCCGGACAGGGGGACCCATATGGCTACACCTTC
V: TRBV3-1/TRBV3-2; size: -; D: TRBD1; J: TRBJ2-5; CDR3: CATPHRGETQYF; DNA: TGTGCCACCCCACACAGGGGGGAGACCCAGTACTTC
V: TRBV7-2; size: once; D: TRBD2; J: TRBJ2-6; CDR3: CASSLGSSGGSGANVLTF; DNA: TGTGCCAGCAGCTTAGGCAGTAGCGGGGGCTCTGGGGCCAACGTCCTGACTTTC
V: TRBV6-5; size: -; D: -; J: TRBJ1-5; CDR3: CASSYGGGGQPQHF; DNA: TGTGCCAGCAGTTACGGTGGGGGGGGTCAGCCCCAGCATTTT
V: TRBV6-2/TRBV6-3; size: -; D: TRBD2; J: TRBJ2-3; CDR3: CASSPTSGAPLF; DNA: TGTGCCAGCAGTCCGACTAGCGGGGCCCCCTTATTT
V: TRBV5-6; size: -; D: -; J: TRBJ2-1; CDR3: CASSFFVRERTPHNEQFF; DNA: TGTGCCAGCAGCTTTTTCGTCCGCGAGCGTACCCCCCACAATGAGCAGTTCTTC
V: TRBV6-5; size: -; D: -; J: TRBJ1-2; CDR3: CASSSSLGAGYGYTF; DNA: TGTGCCAGCAGTTCCTCCCTGGGGGCCGGGTATGGCTACACCTTC
V: TRBV6-2/TRBV6-3; size: once; D: TRBD1; J: TRBJ2-5; CDR3: CASSYRPGTGEETQYF; DNA: TGTGCCAGCAGTTACCGTCCCGGGACAGGGGAAGAGACCCAGTACTTC
V: TRBV5-1; size: once; D: TRBD1; J: TRBJ1-5; CDR3: CASSLGQGDNQPQHF; DNA: TGCGCCAGCAGCTTGGGACAGGGGGACAATCAGCCCCAGCATTTT
V: TRBV5-1; size: -; D: -; J: TRBJ2-5; CDR3: CASSFSQGPGGTQYF; DNA: TGCGCCAGCAGCTTTTCGCAGGGTCCCGGGGGGACCCAGTACTTC
V: TRBV3-1/TRBV3-2; size: -; D: TRBD1; J: TRBJ2-7; CDR3: CASSRYPGQGWEQYF; DNA: TGTGCCAGCAGCCGATATCCGGGACAGGGCTGGGAGCAGTACTTC
V: TRBV9; size: -; D: -; J: TRBJ1-2; CDR3: CASRGLNYGYTF; DNA: TGTGCCAGCAGGGGGCTCAACTATGGCTACACCTTC
V: TRBV7-3; size: once; D: -; J: TRBJ2-3; CDR3: CASSSSRTDTQYF; DNA: TGTGCCAGCAGCTCGTCGCGCACAGATACGCAGTATTTT
V: TRBV7-8; size: -; D: TRBD1; J: TRBJ1-3; CDR3: CASSSGVGTGGSGNTIYF; DNA: TGTGCCAGCAGCTCAGGGGTAGGGACAGGGGGCTCTGGAAACACCATATATTTT
V: TRBV27; size: -; D: -; J: TRBJ2-1; CDR3: CASSSSGPNLGQFF; DNA: TGTGCCAGCAGTTCCTCGGGACCCAACCTCGGGCAGTTCTTC
V: TRBV18; size: -; D: -; J: TRBJ2-7; CDR3: CASSPQGEQYF; DNA: TGTGCCAGCTCGCCTCAAGGAGAGCAGTACTTC
V: TRBV10-1; size: -; D: -; J: TRBJ2-3; CDR3: CASSEPSTDTQYF; DNA: TGCGCCAGCAGTGAGCCAAGCACAGATACGCAGTATTTT
V: TRBV6-6; size: -; D: -; J: TRBJ1-6; CDR3: CASSYPGQVLNSPLHF; DNA: TGTGCCAGCAGCTACCCGGGGCAGGTCCTTAATTCACCCCTCCACTTT
V: TRBV6-2/TRBV6-3; size: -; D: TRBD2; J: TRBJ2-3; CDR3: CASSYPAGDTDTQYF; DNA: TGTGCCAGCAGTTATCCAGCGGGGGACACAGATACGCAGTATTTT
V: TRBV4-3; size: -; D: TRBD1; J: TRBJ1-2; CDR3: CASSQGQGGYGYTF; DNA: TGCGCCAGCAGCCAAGGACAGGGTGGGTATGGCTACACCTTC
V: TRBV9; size: -; D: -; J: TRBJ2-7; CDR3: CASSVAIAGYEQYF; DNA: TGTGCCAGCAGCGTAGCCATAGCTGGGTACGAGCAGTACTTC
V: TRBV9; size: -; D: -; J: TRBJ1-1; CDR3: CASSSYLNTEAFF; DNA: TGTGCCAGCAGCTCGTACTTGAACACTGAAGCTTTCTTT
V: TRBV4-1; size: few; D: TRBD1; J: TRBJ1-3; CDR3: CASSPQGTVPSGNTIYF; DNA: TGCGCCAGCAGCCCACAAGGGACAGTACCCTCTGGAAACACCATATATTTT
V: TRBV7-2; size: -; D: -; J: TRBJ1-6; CDR3: CASTLGWGTDSPLHF; DNA: TGTGCCAGCACCCTCGGGTGGGGAACGGATTCACCCCTCCACTTT
V: TRBV6-2/TRBV6-3; size: -; D: TRBD2; J: TRBJ2-4; CDR3: CASSLYGGAWGNIQYF; DNA: TGTGCCAGCAGTTTATACGGGGGGGCGTGGGGAAACATTCAGTACTTC
V: TRBV27; size: -; D: -; J: TRBJ2-1; CDR3: CASSFGPPEYEQFF; DNA: TGTGCCAGCAGTTTTGGCCCCCCGGAGTATGAGCAGTTCTTC
V: TRBV7-9; size: -; D: -; J: TRBJ1-5; CDR3: CASSLSLQPQHF; DNA: TGTGCCAGCAGCTTATCCCTTCAGCCCCAGCATTTT
V: TRBV7-9; size: -; D: -; J: TRBJ1-6; CDR3: CASTPLALAPLHF; DNA: TGTGCCAGCACCCCACTGGCCCTTGCACCCCTCCACTTT
V: TRBV7-2; size: -; D: -; J: TRBJ2-7; CDR3: CASSLISGAYEQYF; DNA: TGTGCCAGCAGCTTAATTTCTGGGGCCTACGAGCAGTACTTC
V: TRBV5-4; size: -; D: TRBD2; J: TRBJ2-3; CDR3: CASSLAGRDTQYF; DNA: TGTGCCAGCAGCTTAGCGGGGAGGGATACGCAGTATTTT
V: TRBV6-2/TRBV6-3; size: -; D: -; J: TRBJ1-5; CDR3: CASSYSAEGFSQPQHF; DNA: TGTGCCAGCAGTTACTCTGCGGAGGGGTTCAGTCAGCCCCAGCATTTT
V: TRBV5-1; size: -; D: -; J: TRBJ1-2; CDR3: CASSSSGVSVGGYTF; DNA: TGCGCCAGCAGCTCGTCAGGGGTGAGCGTAGGTGGCTACACCTTC
V: TRBV5-1; size: few; D: -; J: TRBJ1-2; CDR3: CASSPGFNYGYTF; DNA: TGCGCCAGCAGCCCAGGGTTTAACTATGGCTACACCTTC
V: TRBV5-1; size: once; D: -; J: TRBJ2-7; CDR3: CAGSLQGYEQYF; DNA: TGCGCCGGCAGCTTACAGGGCTACGAGCAGTACTTC
V: TRBV28; size: -; D: -; J: TRBJ1-4; CDR3: CASLELIGLNEKLFF; DNA: TGTGCCAGCTTGGAATTAATCGGGTTGAATGAAAAACTGTTTTTT
V: TRBV28; size: -; D: -; J: TRBJ2-7; CDR3: CASSWGREQYF; DNA: TGTGCCAGCAGTTGGGGTCGCGAGCAGTACTTC
V: TRBV27; size: -; D: TRBD1; J: TRBJ1-2; CDR3: CASSSRTGETYGYTF; DNA: TGTGCCAGCAGTTCTCGGACAGGGGAGACCTATGGCTACACCTTC
V: TRBV19; size: -; D: -; J: TRBJ1-1; CDR3: CACRGLSEAFF; DNA: TGTGCCTGTCGGGGATTGAGTGAAGCTTTCTTT
V: TRBV7-8; size: once; D: TRBD1; J: TRBJ1-1; CDR3: CASSPTTGGAGEAFF; DNA: TGTGCCAGCAGCCCGACGACAGGGGGAGCTGGTGAAGCTTTCTTT
V: TRBV7-3; size: -; D: TRBD1; J: TRBJ2-1; CDR3: CASSLGQGQPFF; DNA: TGTGCCAGCAGCCTTGGACAGGGGCAGCCGTTCTTC
V: TRBV30; size: -; D: TRBD1; J: TRBJ2-7; CDR3: CAWSVLGTGVSSYEQYF; DNA: TGTGCCTGGAGTGTACTGGGGACAGGGGTTTCTTCCTACGAGCAGTACTTC
V: TRBV27; size: -; D: -; J: TRBJ1-5; CDR3: CASSPLPANQPQHF; DNA: TGTGCCAGCAGCCCCCTCCCAGCCAATCAGCCCCAGCATTTT
V: TRBV7-2; size: -; D: -; J: TRBJ2-3; CDR3: CASSLAAGGTDTQYF; DNA: TGTGCCAGCAGCTTAGCAGCAGGGGGCACAGATACGCAGTATTTT
V: TRBV7-2; size: -; D: -; J: TRBJ2-7; CDR3: CASRYQDYEQYF; DNA: TGTGCCAGCAGATATCAAGATTACGAGCAGTACTTC
V: TRBV5-1; size: -; D: TRBD1; J: TRBJ2-7; CDR3: CASSLPGRQGYEQYF; DNA: TGCGCCAGCAGCCTACCTGGGAGACAGGGTTACGAGCAGTACTTC
V: TRBV5-5; size: -; D: TRBD1; J: TRBJ1-3; CDR3: CASSLDPGGNTIYF; DNA: TGTGCCAGCAGCTTGGACCCAGGGGGCAACACCATATATTTT
V: TRBV21-1; size: -; D: -; J: TRBJ1-5; CDR3: CASSKARSGGDGQPQHF; DNA: TGTGCCAGCAGCAAAGCTCGATCAGGGGGCGACGGTCAGCCCCAGCATTTT
V: TRBV6-5; size: -; D: -; J: TRBJ2-2; CDR3: CASRFGGNTGELFF; DNA: TGTGCCAGCAGGTTTGGCGGGAACACCGGGGAGCTGTTTTTT
V: TRBV19; size: -; D: -; J: TRBJ1-4; CDR3: CASGQLSATNEKLFF; DNA: TGTGCCAGTGGACAGCTGAGTGCAACTAATGAAAAACTGTTTTTT
V: TRBV7-9; size: -; D: -; J: TRBJ1-1; CDR3: CASSPLVGTEAFF; DNA: TGTGCCAGCAGCCCCCTGGTCGGCACTGAAGCTTTCTTT
V: TRBV6-5; size: -; D: TRBD1; J: TRBJ1-2; CDR3: CASSYALGQGSYGYTF; DNA: TGTGCCAGCAGTTACGCCCTCGGACAGGGGTCATATGGCTACACCTTC
V: TRBV19; size: -; D: TRBD1; J: TRBJ2-7; CDR3: CASSGGAGQVNYEQYF; DNA: TGTGCCAGTAGTGGTGGCGCGGGACAGGTGAACTACGAGCAGTACTTC
V: TRBV27; size: -; D: -; J: TRBJ1-3; CDR3: CASSLSAGKLPSGNTIYF; DNA: TGTGCCAGCAGTTTGTCGGCAGGGAAACTACCCTCTGGAAACACCATATATTTT
V: TRBV25-1; size: once; D: -; J: TRBJ1-5; CDR3: CASSLGGGNQPQHF; DNA: TGTGCCAGCAGCCTGGGGGGAGGCAATCAGCCCCAGCATTTT
V: TRBV5-1; size: few; D: -; J: TRBJ1-1; CDR3: CASRPPGDPEAFF; DNA: TGCGCCAGCAGGCCCCCGGGGGACCCTGAAGCTTTCTTT
V: TRBV4-3; size: -; D: -; J: TRBJ1-1; CDR3: CASSQDRRGGEAFF; DNA: TGCGCCAGCAGCCAAGATCGTAGGGGCGGGGAAGCTTTCTTT
V: TRBV4-1; size: -; D: -; J: TRBJ2-5; CDR3: CASRGGPETQYF; DNA: TGCGCCAGCAGGGGGGGACCGGAGACCCAGTACTTC
V: TRBV10-3; size: -; D: TRBD2; J: TRBJ2-1; CDR3: CASHVGGSSYNEQFF; DNA: TGTGCCTCTCACGTCGGGGGGAGCTCCTACAATGAGCAGTTCTTC